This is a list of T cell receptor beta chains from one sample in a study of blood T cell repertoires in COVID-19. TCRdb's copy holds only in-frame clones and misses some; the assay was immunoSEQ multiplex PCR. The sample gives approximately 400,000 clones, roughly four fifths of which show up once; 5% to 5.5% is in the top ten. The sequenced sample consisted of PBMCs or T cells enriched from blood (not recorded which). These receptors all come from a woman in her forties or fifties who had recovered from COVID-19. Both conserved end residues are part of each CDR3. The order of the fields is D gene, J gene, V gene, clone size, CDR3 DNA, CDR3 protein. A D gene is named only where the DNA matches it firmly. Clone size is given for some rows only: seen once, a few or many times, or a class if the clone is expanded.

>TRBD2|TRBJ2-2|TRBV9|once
TGTGCCAGCAGCGTGTCCAGCGGGGGGGCTACGAACACCGGGGAGCTGTTTTTT
CASSVSSGGATNTGELFF
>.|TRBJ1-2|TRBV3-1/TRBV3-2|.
TGTGCCAGCAGCCAAGGGACAGCTCTCTATGGCTACACCTTC
CASSQGTALYGYTF
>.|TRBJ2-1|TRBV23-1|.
TGCGCCAGCAGTCAATCCAGAGGGCTAGCTCGGACCAATGAGCAGTTCTTC
CASSQSRGLARTNEQFF
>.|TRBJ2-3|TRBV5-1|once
TGCGCCAGCAGCCGACCGGGACTGTCCCGAGATACGCAGTATTTT
CASSRPGLSRDTQYF
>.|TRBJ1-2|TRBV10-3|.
TGTGCCATCTCGGGGGGCAGTACTCCCAACTATGGCTACACCTTC
CAISGGSTPNYGYTF
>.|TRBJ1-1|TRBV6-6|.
TGTGCCAGCAGACCACAGGGAAGTATCACTGAAGCTTTCTTT
CASRPQGSITEAFF
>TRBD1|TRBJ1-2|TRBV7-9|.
TGTGCCAGCAGCCCTGCGGGACAGGGATGGACCTTC
CASSPAGQGWTF
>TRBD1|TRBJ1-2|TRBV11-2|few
TGTGCCAGCAGCTTAACCGGGACAGGGGCCCCCTCTAACTATGGCTACACCTTC
CASSLTGTGAPSNYGYTF
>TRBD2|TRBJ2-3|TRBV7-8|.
TGTGCCAGCAGCTCTTGGACTAGCCAGGATACGCAGTATTTT
CASSSWTSQDTQYF
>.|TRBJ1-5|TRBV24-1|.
TGTGCCACCAGTGATTTCGAATTCGACAGGCTACCCGCACGTACCTATCAGCCCCAGCATTTT
CATSDFEFDRLPARTYQPQHF
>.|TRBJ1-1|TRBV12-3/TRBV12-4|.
TGTGCCAGCAGTCCACGGGTGAACACTGAAGCTTTCTTT
CASSPRVNTEAFF
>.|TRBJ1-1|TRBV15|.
TGTGCCACCAGCAGGGGACGGGGGGACACTGAAGCTTTCTTT
CATSRGRGDTEAFF
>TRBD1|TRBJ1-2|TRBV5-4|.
TGTGCCAGCAGCCCCTCTCCCGGGACAGTAAACTATGGCTACACCTTC
CASSPSPGTVNYGYTF
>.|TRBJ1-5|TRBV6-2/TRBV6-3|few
TGTGCCAGCAGTGCCGGGAATAGCAATCAGCCCCAGCATTTT
CASSAGNSNQPQHF
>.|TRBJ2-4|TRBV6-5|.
TGTGCCACCCGGGACTTAAGAGCCAAAAACATTCAGTACTTC
CATRDLRAKNIQYF
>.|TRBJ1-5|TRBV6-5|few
TGTGCCAGCAGTCTAGGGAGGATTAGCAATCAGCCCCAGCATTTT
CASSLGRISNQPQHF
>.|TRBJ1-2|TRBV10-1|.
TGCGCCATTACGGACAGTCGAGACTATGGCTACACCTTC
CAITDSRDYGYTF
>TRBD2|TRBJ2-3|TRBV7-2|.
TGTGCCAGCAGCTTATTGGCGGGGGGGCCTTCAGATACGCAGTATTTT
CASSLLAGGPSDTQYF
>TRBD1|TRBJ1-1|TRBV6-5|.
TGTGCCAGCAGTCCCCGGGACAGGGGGGCTGAAGCTTTCTTT
CASSPRDRGAEAFF
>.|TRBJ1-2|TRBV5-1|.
TGCGCCAGCAGCCCCAATATTAGGGGGGGCTACACCTTC
CASSPNIRGGYTF
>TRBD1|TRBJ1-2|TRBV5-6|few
TGTGCCAGCAGGGTCCGGGACAGGGACAATGGCTACACCTTC
CASRVRDRDNGYTF
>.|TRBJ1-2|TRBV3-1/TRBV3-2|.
TGTGCCAGCAGCCAAGTCTTTATAGCACGGGAGGCGGATGGCTACACCTTC
CASSQVFIAREADGYTF
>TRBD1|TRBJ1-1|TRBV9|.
TGCCCCAGCAGCGCAGGACAGGGGGGGGCCACTGAAGCTTTCTTT
CPSSAGQGGATEAFF
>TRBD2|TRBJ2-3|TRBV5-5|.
TGTGCCAGCAGCAAAACAGCGGGAGTGGGAGATACGCAGTATTTT
CASSKTAGVGDTQYF
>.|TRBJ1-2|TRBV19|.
TGTGCCAGTAGTCAAACCGGGATCAACTATGGCTACACCTTC
CASSQTGINYGYTF
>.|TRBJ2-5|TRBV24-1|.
TGTGCCACCAGTGATTCCCCCGTGGCAGGCAAAGAGACCCAGTACTTC
CATSDSPVAGKETQYF
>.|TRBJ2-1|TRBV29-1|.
TGCAGCGTTGGGACTGGCCATGAGCAGTTCTTC
CSVGTGHEQFF
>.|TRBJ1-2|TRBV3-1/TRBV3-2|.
TGTGCCAGCCCCCTCTTCGGGACTACTCTAGAGTATGCCTTC
CASPLFGTTLEYAF
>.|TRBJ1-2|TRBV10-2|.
TGCGCCAGCTCTTTGGGAGATAGAGGCTACACCTTC
CASSLGDRGYTF
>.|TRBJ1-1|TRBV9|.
TGTGCCAGCAGCGTAGGGGGTCGCGGGGCTGAAGCTTTCTTT
CASSVGGRGAEAFF
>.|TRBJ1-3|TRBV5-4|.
TGTGCCAGCAGCCCGCAGGGGCATCGAAACACCATATATTTT
CASSPQGHRNTIYF
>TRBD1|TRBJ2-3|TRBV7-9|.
TGTGCCACCGGGGACAGGGGGATTGTGGATACGCAGTATTTT
CATGDRGIVDTQYF
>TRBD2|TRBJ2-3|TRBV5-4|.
TGTGCCAGCAGCTTAGGGGCGGGAGGCTTCACAGATACGCAGTATTTT
CASSLGAGGFTDTQYF
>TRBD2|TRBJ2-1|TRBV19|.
TGTGCCAGTAGAAAGGGACTAGCGGGGGGTTACGAGAGCTCCTACAATGAGCAGTTCTTC
CASRKGLAGGYESSYNEQFF
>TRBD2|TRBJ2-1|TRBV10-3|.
TGTGCCATCAGCCCCGGGAGGACCTACAATGAGCAGTTCTTC
CAISPGRTYNEQFF
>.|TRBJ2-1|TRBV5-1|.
TGCGCCAGCAGCGGAGGGACCGCGGGGAATGAGCAGTTCTTC
CASSGGTAGNEQFF
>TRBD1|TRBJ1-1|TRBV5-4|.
TGTGCCAGCAGCTGGGACAGGGGTGTAGGCACTGAAGCTTTCTTT
CASSWDRGVGTEAFF